This T cell receptor (beta chain) was captured by sequencing in a study of blood T cell repertoires in COVID-19. Study background: The study drew acute and convalescent COVID-19 samples from the United States, Italy and Spain. Nucleic acid was either cDNA or gDNA, and it came from T cells, B-cell-depleted T cells, or PBMCs.

Original processing notes: Scientists estimated how many nucleated cells there were by amplifying reference gene primers. Data came from immunoSEQ multiplex PCR; TCRdb stores just in-frame clones and leaves some out. V, J and clone size are those of that table, while D and trimming were read from the DNA. The sample consists of some 190,000 clones, roughly four fifths of them appearing once. CDR3 length: 15 residues. V lost 11 bases and J lost 6; bases outside the gene matches: 17. Germline V gene data show CDR1 as MDHEN and CDR2 as SYDVKM. The clonotype was recovered from a woman at least 80 years old with COVID-19, enrolled during active disease. The chain recombines TRBV28 with TRBJ2-7; 9 bases match TRBD2. The sequenced sample consisted of peripheral blood. The CDR3 protein is CAALAGGDLHSEQYF. In DNA, the CDR3 is TGTGCCGCCCTCGCGGGGGGGGATTTACACTCCGAGCAGTACTTC.